This passage covers 16 T cell receptor beta chains from one sample sequenced in a study of T cell responses to AZD1222 COVID-19 vaccine. Sequencing used immunoSEQ multiplex PCR; TCRdb keeps in-frame clones, though not all of them. This sample has around 75,000 clones, with about 87% found just once. Sequenced material: peripheral blood, taken 28 days after the second dose of the MenACWY control vaccine. These receptors originate from an adult who received the MenACWY meningococcal vaccine as a control.

The chain employs TRBV11-3 and TRBJ2-2; unclear D gene. The germline V gene has CDR1 SGHNT and CDR2 YENEEA. V lost 4 bases and J lost 7, with 13 bases in between. This CDR3 has 14 amino acids. This chain's CDR3 is CASSSLNSDGELFF. CDR3 in DNA: TGTGCCAGCAGCTCTTTAAACTCCGACGGGGAGCTGTTTTTT.

The chain is built from TRBV7-9 and TRBJ1-5; 7 bases align to TRBD1. Germline CDR1 reads SEHNR; CDR2 reads FQNEAQ (reference sequence). The CDR3 is 13 residues long. The J segment lost 15 bases and the V segment lost 5 bases, leaving 13 bases of the junction unmatched. The CDR3 here is CASSRAGTAEMHF. The CDR3 DNA is TGTGCCAGCAGCCGCGCCGGGACAGCTGAAATGCATTTT.

The CDR3 reads CASTSNSGQPQHF. CDR3 DNA: TGTGCCAGTACCTCGAATAGCGGCCAGCCCCAGCATTTT. The chain couples TRBV19 to TRBJ1-5; D is uncertain. V lost 7 bases, J lost 7 bases, and 14 bases lay in between. CDR1 and CDR2 from the germline V gene are LNHDA and SQIVND (reference sequence). The CDR3 has 13 residues.

This clone was seen once. The chain carries TRBV12-3 or TRBV12-4 and TRBJ1-5; D remains unclear. This CDR3 has 12 residues. V gave up 5 bases and J gave up 11 bases, with 13 bases separating them. The CDR3 coding sequence is TGTGCCAGCAGTGTGGCCGAGGGCGCCCAGCATTTT. It translates to CASSVAEGAQHF.

The CDR3 nucleotides read TGTGCCAGCAGCTCGGACCGAGCCTACGAGCAGTACTTC. It encodes CASSSDRAYEQYF. The chain carries TRBV5-6 and TRBJ2-7; D unresolved. This CDR3 region has 13 residues. Trimming shortened V by 3 bases and J by 2 bases, and 9 bases separated the two germline ends. Germline CDR1 reads SGHDT; CDR2 reads YYEEEE.

This rearrangement joins TRBV7-2 to TRBJ1-4; the match to TRBD1 covers 7 bases. Trimming took 5 bases from V and 5 from J; bases not matched to a gene: 5. The germline V gene has CDR1 SGHTA and CDR2 FQGNSA. The CDR3 is 14 amino acids. CDR3 sequence (DNA): TGTGCCAGCAGCGTGGACAGGATGAATGAAAAACTGTTTTTT. It is translated as CASSVDRMNEKLFF.

The chain links TRBV25-1 to TRBJ1-3, with 10 bases fitting TRBD1. The CDR3 contains 16 residues. V lost 2 bases and J lost 3; bases outside the gene matches: 4. Germline assignment: CDR1 MGHDK and CDR2 SYGVNS. Written as DNA, the CDR3 is TGTGCCAGCAGTGAACCGGGACAGGGGAGTGGAAACACCATATATTTT. This encodes CASSEPGQGSGNTIYF.

The chain recombines TRBV4-3 with TRBJ1-4; D is perhaps TRBD1 (6 bases). The CDR3 is made up of 14 amino acids. From germline, CDR1 is LGHNA and CDR2 YSLEER. V lost 3 bases, J lost 8 bases, and 13 bases lay in between. The CDR3 DNA reads as TGCGCCAGCAGCCACCAGGGGCAGTCGGAAAAACTGTTTTTT. Translation: CASSHQGQSEKLFF.

This sequence joins TRBV23-1 and TRBJ1-1, with TRBD1 matching over 12 bases. TRBV23-1 is identified as an open reading frame with a role that is uncertain. CDR3 length: 18 amino acids. The V gene end was trimmed by 0 bases and the J gene end by 5 bases; junction bases not matched to a gene: 10. As DNA, the CDR3 is TGCGCCAGCAGTCAATCGGGGGACAGGGGGCGCGTAGCGACTGAAGCTTTCTTT. Translation: CASSQSGDRGRVATEAFF.

The rearrangement links TRBV12-3 or TRBV12-4 to TRBJ1-2, with D uncertain. The CDR3 is 12 residues long. V lost 3 bases, J lost 8 bases, and 10 bases lay in between. The CDR3 loop is CASSFHMDGYTF. CDR3 coding DNA: TGTGCCAGCAGTTTCCATATGGACGGCTACACCTTC.

The J gene is TRBJ2-7, the V gene TRBV19; D might be TRBD1 (8 bases). The CDR3 length is 13 residues. Germline V lookup: CDR1 LNHDA, CDR2 SQIVND (reference sequence). V lost 11 bases to trimming and J lost 6 bases, with 20 bases between them. In DNA form, the CDR3 reads TGTGCCTCGACTACTACAGGGGGGGTCGAGCAGTACTTC. It is translated as CASTTTGGVEQYF.

The rearrangement joins TRBV5-1 to TRBJ1-2; weak D call: TRBD1 (6 bases). Trimming removed 3 bases at V and 3 bases at J, with 12 bases between. The CDR3 length is 14 residues. Germline V gene data show CDR1 as SGHRS and CDR2 as YFSETQ. The CDR3 bases are TGCGCCAGCAGCTCCCAGACAGGAGACTATGGCTACACCTTC. It is translated as CASSSQTGDYGYTF. The full variable domain, with the rest looked up from reference TRBV5-1 and TRBJ1-2, is KAGVTQTPRYLIKTRGQQVTLSCSPISGHRSVSWYQQTPGQGLQFLFEYFSETQRNKGNFPGRFSGRQFSNSRSEMNVSTLELGDSALYLCASSSQTGDYGYTFGSGTRLTVV.

This chain links TRBV6-2 or TRBV6-3 with TRBJ2-5, with 13 bases fitting TRBD2. The junction had 5 bases not matched to a gene; V was cut back by 5 bases and J by 5 bases. The germline CDR1 and CDR2 sequences are MNHEY and SVGEGT. CDR3 size: 15 residues. The CDR3 is CASSPGLAGSETQYF. DNA of the CDR3: TGTGCCAGCAGTCCGGGACTAGCGGGGTCGGAGACCCAGTACTTC.

V is TRBV2 and J is TRBJ2-1; TRBD2 agrees at 11 bases. The CDR3 length is 16 residues. Looked up from germline, CDR1 is SNHLY and CDR2 is FYNNEI. V gave up 6 bases and J gave up 3 bases; unmatched junction bases: 7. The chain's CDR3 is CASRPLAGGDYNEQFF. The CDR3 DNA is TGTGCCAGCAGGCCTCTAGCGGGGGGAGACTACAATGAGCAGTTCTTC. The variable domain in full, completed from reference TRBV2 and TRBJ2-1, reads EPEVTQTPSHQVTQMGQEVILRCVPISNHLYFYWYRQILGQKVEFLVSFYNNEISEKSEIFDDQFSVERPDGSNFTLKIRSTKLEDSAMYFCASRPLAGGDYNEQFFGPGTRLTVL.

V is TRBV7-8 and J is TRBJ1-1; maybe TRBD1 (5 bases). This CDR3 has 15 residues. Germline assignment: CDR1 SGHVS and CDR2 FQNEAQ. V lost 1 base to trimming and J lost 1 base, with 10 bases between them. For the CDR3, the DNA is TGTGCCAGCAGCTTAGTGGGGGGGTCGAACACTGAAGCTTTCTTT. This encodes CASSLVGGSNTEAFF.

The CDR3 DNA sequence: TGTGCCAGTAGTATTGAGGGGGCCGGGAACACTGAAGCTTTCTTT. It specifies CASSIEGAGNTEAFF. J is TRBJ1-1 and V is TRBV19, with 7 positions matching TRBD1. The V gene's germline CDR1 is LNHDA and CDR2 SQIVND (reference sequence). V shed 3 bases, J shed 1 base, and the junction held 5 bases outside the gene matches. This CDR3 is built from 15 residues.